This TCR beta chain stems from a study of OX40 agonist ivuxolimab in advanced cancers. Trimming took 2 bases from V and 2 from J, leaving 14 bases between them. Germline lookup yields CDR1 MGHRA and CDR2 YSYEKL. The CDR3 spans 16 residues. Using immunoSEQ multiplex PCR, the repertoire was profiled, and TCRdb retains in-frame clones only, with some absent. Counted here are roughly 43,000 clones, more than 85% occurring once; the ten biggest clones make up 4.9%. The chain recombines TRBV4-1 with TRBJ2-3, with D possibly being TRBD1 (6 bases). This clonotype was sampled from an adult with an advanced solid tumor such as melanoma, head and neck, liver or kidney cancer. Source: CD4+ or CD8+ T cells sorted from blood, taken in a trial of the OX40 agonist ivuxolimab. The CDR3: CASSQQQGFVTDTQYF. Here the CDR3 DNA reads TGCGCCAGCAGCCAACAACAGGGTTTTGTCACAGATACGCAGTATTTT.